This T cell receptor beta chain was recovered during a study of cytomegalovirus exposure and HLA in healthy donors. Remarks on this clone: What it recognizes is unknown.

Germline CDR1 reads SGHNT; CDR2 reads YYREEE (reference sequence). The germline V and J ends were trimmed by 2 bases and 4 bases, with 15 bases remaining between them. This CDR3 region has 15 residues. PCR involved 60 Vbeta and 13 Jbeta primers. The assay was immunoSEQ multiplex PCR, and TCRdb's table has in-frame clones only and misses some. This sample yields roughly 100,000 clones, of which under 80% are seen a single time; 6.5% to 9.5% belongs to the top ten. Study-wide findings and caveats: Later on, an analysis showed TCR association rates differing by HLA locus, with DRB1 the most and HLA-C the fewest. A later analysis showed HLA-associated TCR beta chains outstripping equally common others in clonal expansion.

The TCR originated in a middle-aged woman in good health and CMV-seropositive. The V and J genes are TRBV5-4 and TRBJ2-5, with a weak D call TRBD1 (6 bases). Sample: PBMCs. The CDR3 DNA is TGTGCCAGCAGCTTACAGTCCCTACAGGGAGAGACCCAGTACTTC. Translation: CASSLQSLQGETQYF.